These 3 T cell receptor beta chains were all obtained from the same sample, sequenced in a study of blood T cell repertoires in COVID-19. Using immunoSEQ multiplex PCR, the repertoire was profiled, and TCRdb retains in-frame clones only, with some absent. Of hundreds of thousands of clones listed, approximately 88% are singletons. The sequencing input was PBMCs or T cells enriched from blood (not recorded which). These receptors were taken from a woman aged 18-29 years who had recovered from COVID-19.

The V gene is TRBV28, the J gene TRBJ1-1; unclear D gene. The CDR3 is made up of 14 amino acids. Germline V gene data show CDR1 as MDHEN and CDR2 as SYDVKM. Trimming stripped 4 bases from V and 5 bases from J, with 14 bases between. The CDR3 spells CASSYLDSGTEAFF. CDR3 nucleotides: TGTGCCAGCAGTTATTTGGACTCCGGTACTGAAGCTTTCTTT.

V gene TRBV28 combines with J gene TRBJ1-1; no firm D call. This CDR3 has 12 residues. V lost 3 bases, J lost 3 bases, and 5 bases lay in between. Germline loops: CDR1 MDHEN, CDR2 SYDVKM. The CDR3 coding sequence is TGTGCCAGCAGTTTCGTATACACTGAAGCTTTCTTT. Translation: CASSFVYTEAFF.

The J gene is TRBJ1-1, the V gene TRBV18; D is possibly TRBD1 (5 bases). Germline-derived CDR1 and CDR2 are KGHSH and LQKENI. The CDR3 is 18 residues long. Trimming cost V 3 bases and J 2 bases, with 22 bases left between them. The CDR3 DNA reads as TGTGCCAGCTCACCCCGACAGACGTGGCAGGCACCCAACACTGAAGCTTTCTTT. It codes for CASSPRQTWQAPNTEAFF.